This T cell receptor (beta chain) derives from a study of beta chain features in type 1 diabetes. Study-wide results and limits: Any HLA-type effect on TCRB rearrangement remained unresolved here. The study found that naive, central memory and Treg TCRB repertoires appeared more similar in patients than in healthy donors. Lower insertion and higher deletion counts appeared at VDJ junctions in type 1 diabetes patients. Significant though moderate, a shortening of TCRB CDR3s appeared in all four CD4+ subsets of Type 1 diabetes patients.

Of the isolated RNA, all was reverse transcribed, and so the sequenced material was expressed TCRB transcripts. Assay used: immunoSEQ multiplex PCR; TCRdb lists only in-frame clones, some missing. Seen here are about 240,000 clones, approximately 13% observed once, and the top ten hold about 0.019%. This clone has just a few counts. Antigen specificity is unknown. The junction departs from the called germline gene at one end, perhaps through a read error. The CDR3 totals 13 residues. Germline V gives CDR1 MNHEY, CDR2 SMNVEV (reference sequence). Only one heparinised blood draw was taken per donor, and its volume averaged about 120 mL.

The receptor was derived from a man younger than 40 with type 1 diabetes. J is TRBJ2-1 and V is TRBV27, with D unresolved. Sequencing used naive CD4+ T cells from blood. The CDR3 sequence: CASKSFPYNEQFF. The CDR3 nucleotides are TGTGCCAGCAAATCATTCCCCTATAATGAGCAGTTCTTC.